Here is one TCR beta chain with its context. Clones were read by immunoSEQ multiplex PCR, and TCRdb kept only the in-frame ones, dropping some. The top ten hold more than 1% of the sample, which has more than 300,000 clones, 88% seen once. Germline V gene lookup returns CDR1 SGDLS and CDR2 YYNGEE. The CDR3 runs 15 residues. The V segment lost 4 bases and the J segment 4 bases; nucleotides outside the gene matches: 9. This sample stems from a study of blood T cell repertoires in COVID-19. Overall study: Sites across the United States, Italy and Spain contributed samples from acute and convalescent COVID-19.

The study recruited people aged roughly 18 to 95 years across around 23 US areas. The sample taken for sequencing was PBMCs or T cells enriched from blood (not recorded which). The chain has TRBV9 and TRBJ1-2, with TRBD1 matching 8 bases. The sequence was obtained from a woman younger than 35 who had recovered from COVID-19. The DNA for the CDR3 is TGTGCCAGCAGCAGAGGACAGGGAGGCGGCTATGGCTACACCTTC. Translation: CASSRGQGGGYGYTF.